The 30 T cell receptor beta chains listed next were all sequenced from one sample in a study of T cells in Graves' hyperthyroidism and ophthalmopathy. Amplified TCR beta CDR3 regions derived from RNA transcripts. HTBI primers were used for first-round RT-PCR of the TCR CDR3. TCRdb called the multiplex PCR reads again in MiXCR, with one record for every CDR3 protein. Of 360,000 or so distinct CDR3 sequences listed, roughly 15% are singletons. The sample was blood. These receptor sequences come from a woman aged 55-69 years with Graves' ophthalmopathy.

The gene calls are TRBV20-1 and TRBJ2-7; perhaps TRBD2 as D (5 bases). Germline-derived CDR1 and CDR2 are DFQATT and SNEGSKA (reference sequence). The CDR3 totals 16 residues. The ends were cut back, 6 bases at V and 0 bases at J, with 21 bases in the middle. The CDR3 loop is CSAKRTDLLSSYEQYF. The CDR3 bases are TGCAGTGCAAAAAGGACTGATCTCCTTAGCTCCTACGAGCAGTACTTC.

This clonotype was seen many times. CDR3: CASSLSSGRASDTQYF. CDR3 sequence (DNA): TGTGCCAGCAGTTTATCTAGCGGGAGGGCCTCAGATACGCAGTATTTT. This chain joins TRBV2 and TRBJ2-3, with 12 bases that match TRBD2. The germline gives CDR1 SNHLY, CDR2 FYNNEI. J lost 4 bases, V lost 5 bases, and 7 bases had no gene match. CDR3 size: 16 residues.

This clonotype was recorded many times. V is TRBV20-1 and J is TRBJ2-7; possibly TRBD1 for D (5 bases). Trimming pared 5 bases from V and 3 bases from J, leaving 11 bases between. Germline assignment: CDR1 DFQATT and CDR2 SNEGSKA (reference sequence). The CDR3 contains 12 residues. Written as DNA, the CDR3 is TGCAGTGCTGGGCAGGGCAGCTACGAGCAGTACTTC. Its translation: CSAGQGSYEQYF.

The V gene is TRBV24-1, the J gene TRBJ2-6; unclear D gene. Germline V gives CDR1 KGHDR, CDR2 SFDVKD. V lost 1 base and J lost 0, with 3 bases in between. This CDR3 comprises 15 residues. Here the CDR3 reads CATSDFSSGANVLTF. The DNA of the CDR3 is TGTGCCACCAGTGATTTTTCCTCTGGGGCCAACGTCCTGACTTTC.

This clonotype was counted a few times. The chain couples TRBV10-3 to TRBJ2-1; 7 positions match TRBD2. The J segment lost 10 bases and the V segment lost 6 bases, leaving 12 bases of the junction unmatched. The V gene's germline CDR1 is ENHRY and CDR2 SYGVKD. The CDR3 covers 14 residues. This CDR3 is CAIRGPLGRDEQFF. The CDR3 nucleotides are TGTGCCATCAGGGGGCCGTTAGGGAGGGACGAGCAGTTCTTC.

Ten or more counts support this clonotype. V usage is TRBV7-9 and J usage is TRBJ2-2; no clear D gene. CDR3 length: 16 residues. Germline lookup yields CDR1 SEHNR and CDR2 FQNEAQ (reference sequence). The V gene lost 4 bases and the J gene lost 0 bases, with 12 bases spanning the gap. CDR3 in DNA: TGTGCCAGCAGCTCCCCAGTACCCACGAACACCGGGGAGCTGTTTTTT. Amino acids: CASSSPVPTNTGELFF.

This clonotype was recorded a few times. The J gene is TRBJ1-1, the V gene TRBV15; 7 bases are shared with TRBD1. The CDR3 is 20 amino acids. J was trimmed by 0 bases and V by 1 base; bases with no gene match: 17. Germline V CDR1 and CDR2: LNHNV, YYDKDF (reference sequence). This CDR3 reads CATSRANLYTGQRMNTEAFF. The DNA of the CDR3 is TGTGCCACCAGCAGAGCGAATTTATATACGGGACAGAGAATGAACACTGAAGCTTTCTTT. The complete variable domain, with remaining parts taken from reference TRBV15 and TRBJ1-1, reads DAMVIQNPRYQVTQFGKPVTLSCSQTLNHNVMYWYQQKSSQAPKLLFHYYDKDFNNEADTPDNFQSRRPNTSFCFLDIRSPGLGDTAMYLCATSRANLYTGQRMNTEAFFGQGTRLTVV.

The sample holds a few counts of this clonotype. This chain connects TRBV5-1 to TRBJ2-1, with 8 bases matching TRBD2. Germline assignment: CDR1 SGHRS and CDR2 YFSETQ. Trimming removed 4 bases from V and 9 bases from J; junction bases left unmatched: 15. The CDR3 extends over 16 amino acids. DNA of the CDR3: TGCGCCAGCAGCCGGGAAGCCGGGAGGGCGGTGGGTGAGCAGTTCTTC. It is translated as CASSREAGRAVGEQFF.

This chain links TRBV19 with TRBJ2-2; 9 bases fit TRBD1. The ends lost 9 bases at V and 1 base at J; junction bases unmatched: 3. The CDR3 length is 14 residues. The germline CDR1 and CDR2 sequences are LNHDA and SQIVND (reference sequence). The CDR3 here is CASEGQGNTGELFF. CDR3 nucleotide sequence: TGTGCCAGCGAGGGACAGGGGAACACCGGGGAGCTGTTTTTT.

In its sample, this clonotype was seen a few times. The rearrangement links TRBV7-9 to TRBJ2-1; 7 bases map to TRBD1. In germline, CDR1 is SEHNR, CDR2 FQNEAQ (reference sequence). The V segment lost 4 bases and the J segment 3 bases; nucleotides outside the gene matches: 6. There are 15 residues in the CDR3. The CDR3 sequence: CASSSDRDVYNEQFF. For the CDR3, the DNA is TGTGCCAGCAGCTCCGACAGGGACGTCTACAATGAGCAGTTCTTC. Filled out from reference TRBV7-9 and TRBJ2-1, the complete variable domain reads DTGVSQNPRHKITKRGQNVTFRCDPISEHNRLYWYRQTLGQGPEFLTYFQNEAQLEKSRLLSDRFSAERPKGSFSTLEIQRTEQGDSAMYLCASSSDRDVYNEQFFGPGTRLTVL.

The rearrangement uses TRBV18 and TRBJ2-7, with D perhaps matching TRBD1 or TRBD2 (5 bases each). Germline CDR1 and CDR2: KGHSH and LQKENI. V lost 2 bases and J 7 bases, leaving 12 bases between the germline ends. The CDR3 has 13 residues. CDR3 sequence: CASSPEVWGEQYF. The CDR3 DNA reads as TGTGCCAGCTCACCAGAGGTCTGGGGGGAGCAGTACTTC.

For this clonotype: A much bigger clone sits one base away, suggesting this may be a read error. The rearrangement joins TRBV6-1 to TRBJ2-7; D call uncertain. The CDR3 runs 15 residues. Germline V gene lookup returns CDR1 MNHNS and CDR2 SASEGT. Trimming pared 5 bases from V and 5 bases from J, leaving 19 bases between. The chain's CDR3 is CASSPRHNSLDEQYF. The CDR3 region has the DNA TGTGCCAGCAGTCCAAGACATAACTCCTTGGACGAGCAGTACTTC.

Ten or more counts support this clonotype. The rearrangement uses TRBV10-3 and TRBJ1-2; 8 bases align to TRBD1. The CDR3 is 13 residues long. The ends lost 2 bases at V and 4 bases at J; junction bases unmatched: 0. Germline V CDR1 and CDR2: ENHRY, SYGVKD. CDR3 region: CAISEGTGYGYTF. DNA of the CDR3: TGTGCCATCAGTGAGGGGACAGGCTATGGCTACACCTTC.

Turning to this clonotype: Being one base from a much bigger clone, this may be a read error. The chain joins TRBV4-1 to TRBJ2-7; possible D gene TRBD1, 6 bases. Germline V gene sequence: CDR1 MGHRA, CDR2 YSYEKL. The CDR3 runs 13 residues. The germline V and J ends were trimmed by 0 bases and 8 bases, with 11 bases remaining between them. The CDR3 reads CASSQDRGWKQYF. The CDR3 region has the DNA TGCGCCAGCAGCCAAGATAGGGGGTGGAAGCAGTACTTC.

At least ten counts were recorded for this clonotype. The genes are TRBV12-3 or TRBV12-4 and TRBJ1-2; D is unclear. Deletions cut 4 bases from V and 2 bases from J, with 8 bases between. This CDR3 contains 13 residues. The CDR3: CASSSQANYGYTF. CDR3 sequence (DNA): TGTGCCAGCAGTTCGCAGGCGAACTATGGCTACACCTTC.

This clonotype showed up just a few times. The chain has TRBV7-8 and TRBJ1-5, with a weak D call TRBD1 (5 bases). The CDR3 loop spans 14 amino acids. From germline, CDR1 is SGHVS and CDR2 FQNEAQ. V was trimmed by 3 bases and J by 7 bases, leaving 13 bases between them. The CDR3 here is CASSFGQGIQPQHF. CDR3 sequence (DNA): TGTGCCAGCAGCTTTGGGCAGGGTATACAGCCCCAGCATTTT.

This clonotype occurred many times. The chain employs TRBV29-1 and TRBJ2-1; D possibly corresponds to TRBD2 (5 bases). This CDR3 has 16 residues. V lost 4 bases and J lost 3, with 19 bases in between. Germline CDR1 SQVTM, CDR2 ANQGSEA. The CDR3 loop reads CSVGRTDGLVYNEQFF. The CDR3 DNA reads TGCAGCGTTGGTCGGACCGACGGACTCGTCTACAATGAGCAGTTCTTC.

This clonotype has only a few counts. This sequence joins TRBV15 and TRBJ1-2, with a weak D call TRBD1 (5 bases). V lost 3 bases and J 4 bases, leaving 9 bases between the germline ends. Germline values: CDR1 LNHNV, CDR2 YYDKDF (reference sequence). The CDR3 is 13 amino acids. The CDR3 protein is CATSRGGGYGYTF. For the CDR3, the DNA is TGTGCCACCAGCAGGGGGGGGGGCTATGGCTACACCTTC.

The genes are TRBV20-1 and TRBJ2-1; D uncertain. CDR3 length: 13 amino acids. CDR1 is DFQATT and CDR2 is SNEGSKA in the germline V gene (reference sequence). Trimming left V 0 bases short and J 6 bases short, with 9 bases between. For the CDR3, the DNA is TGCAGTGCTAGAGATGATAGAGTCAATGAGCAGTTCTTC. Protein sequence: CSARDDRVNEQFF.

This clonotype was detected only a few times. This chain connects TRBV18 to TRBJ2-1, with a possible D match to TRBD2 (6 bases). The germline V and J ends were trimmed by 2 bases and 4 bases, with 18 bases remaining between them. Germline CDR1 and CDR2: KGHSH and LQKENI. The CDR3 length is 17 residues. The CDR3 sequence is CASSPELFSGLYNEQFF. In DNA, the CDR3 is TGTGCCAGCTCACCAGAACTTTTTAGCGGACTATACAATGAGCAGTTCTTC.

This clonotype appeared a few times. The J gene is TRBJ2-7, the V gene TRBV5-1; D unclear. Between the trimmed V and J ends, which lost 3 bases and 0 bases, there was a span of 19 bases. The CDR3 loop spans 17 amino acids. The germline CDR1 and CDR2 sequences are SGHRS and YFSETQ. The CDR3 reads CASSSMDGRVNSYEQYF. DNA of the CDR3: TGCGCCAGCAGCTCAATGGACGGCCGGGTGAACTCCTACGAGCAGTACTTC. Full variable domain (rest looked up from reference TRBV5-1 and TRBJ2-7): KAGVTQTPRYLIKTRGQQVTLSCSPISGHRSVSWYQQTPGQGLQFLFEYFSETQRNKGNFPGRFSGRQFSNSRSEMNVSTLELGDSALYLCASSSMDGRVNSYEQYFGPGTRLTVT.

Many counts were recorded for this clonotype. This chain uses TRBV24-1 with TRBJ2-5, with unresolved D. The V gene's germline CDR1 is KGHDR and CDR2 SFDVKD. Deletions cut 1 base from V and 1 base from J, with 12 bases between. The CDR3 runs 16 residues. The DNA for the CDR3 is TGTGCCACCAGTGATTTAAGCCACACGGGCCAAGAGACCCAGTACTTC. Translation gives CATSDLSHTGQETQYF.

This clonotype was seen more than once but under ten times. The chain uses TRBV5-5 and TRBJ1-2; 7 bases are shared with TRBD1. Germline trimming cut 5 bases from V and 2 bases from J; bases unmatched to any gene: 9. CDR3 length: 15 amino acids. Germline V lookup: CDR1 SGHKS, CDR2 YYEKEE (reference sequence). The CDR3 DNA sequence: TGTGCCAGCAGTCCCGGCGGAGGGGGCAACTATGGCTACACCTTC. This gives the protein CASSPGGGGNYGYTF.

Details on this clonotype: Sequence at one end of the junction differs from germline and may be a read error. J is TRBJ2-2 and V is TRBV7-9; maybe TRBD1 (6 bases). Germline loops: CDR1 SEHNR, CDR2 FQNEAQ (reference sequence). The CDR3 spans 16 residues. The CDR3, as DNA: TGTGTCAGCAGCTGGCAGGGGCAAGAGAACACCGGGGAGCTGTTTTTT. Amino acids: CVSSWQGQENTGELFF.

This clonotype was detected many times. The chain carries TRBV7-9 and TRBJ2-1, with a tentative D call TRBD2 (6 bases). In germline, CDR1 is SEHNR, CDR2 FQNEAQ (reference sequence). Trimming stripped 0 bases from V and 7 bases from J, with 10 bases between. There are 14 residues in the CDR3. The CDR3 coding sequence is TGTGCCAGCAGCTTAGCGGGAGGAGGTAATGAGCAGTTCTTC. This translates into CASSLAGGGNEQFF.

This clonotype was seen ten or more times. V usage is TRBV3-1 and J usage is TRBJ2-1; D remains ambiguous. CDR3 length: 11 residues. Germline loops: CDR1 LGHDT, CDR2 YNNKEL (reference sequence). Deletions cut 6 bases from V and 4 bases from J, with 4 bases between. CDR3 nucleotides: TGTGCCAGCAGGGGATACAATGAGCAGTTCTTC. Residues: CASRGYNEQFF.

The table lists this clonotype with many counts. This chain links TRBV20-1 with TRBJ2-3; D possibly matches TRBD1 or TRBD2 (6 bases each). The CDR3 is 16 residues long. Deletions cut 5 bases from V and 6 bases from J, with 24 bases between. Germline V gives CDR1 DFQATT, CDR2 SNEGSKA (reference sequence). For the CDR3, the DNA is TGCAGTGCTGTGAACCCGGGGGACACCCTAAGGGATACGCAGTATTTT. Amino acids: CSAVNPGDTLRDTQYF.

The sample holds a few counts of this clonotype. The chain links TRBV7-9 to TRBJ1-2; D is perhaps TRBD1 (6 bases). Germline lookup yields CDR1 SEHNR and CDR2 FQNEAQ (reference sequence). The CDR3 is made up of 13 amino acids. V was clipped by 1 base and J by 7 bases, with 10 bases between them. The CDR3 reads CASSLVRGRGYTF. The CDR3 DNA follows: TGTGCCAGCAGCTTAGTCAGGGGCCGTGGCTACACCTTC.

This clonotype was observed many times. The chain's CDR3 is CASSSTDTQYF. The CDR3 region has the DNA TGTGCCAGCAGCTCCACAGATACGCAGTATTTT. This chain uses TRBV11-2 with TRBJ2-3; D is unclear. This CDR3 is 11 amino acids long. Germline loops: CDR1 SGHAT, CDR2 FQNNGV. Trimming stripped 4 bases from V and 2 bases from J, with 1 base between.

This clonotype was observed a few times. The CDR3 region has the DNA TGTGCCACTAGGACGTCGACTAACTATGGCTACACCTTC. It encodes CATRTSTNYGYTF. V and J are TRBV28 and TRBJ1-2; no firm D call. Per the germline V gene, CDR1 is MDHEN and CDR2 is SYDVKM. This CDR3 contains 13 residues. The V end lost 10 bases, the J end lost 0 bases, and 12 bases lay between the germline ends.